This T cell receptor (beta chain) was identified in a study of cytomegalovirus exposure and HLA in healthy donors. Findings and limits, study-wide: Among TCR beta chains, those listed as cytomegalovirus-associated numbered roughly 150.

CDR1 is SGHRS and CDR2 is YFSETQ in the germline V gene. The CDR3 contains 16 residues. V lost 0 bases to trimming and J lost 4 bases; unmatched junction nucleotides: 5. This clone has only a few counts. The antigen is not known. Primers included in the PCR were 60 Vbeta and 13 Jbeta primers. Assay: immunoSEQ multiplex PCR; the TCRdb copy retains only in-frame clones and omits some. The sample lists 180,000 or so clones, about 80% occurring once. The rearrangement links TRBV5-1 to TRBJ2-5; 11 bases map to TRBD2. Sequences were obtained from PBMCs. The source of this sequence is a man aged 18 to 30 in good health and CMV-seronegative. The CDR3 spells CASSLAVAGGPETQYF. CDR3 coding DNA: TGCGCCAGCAGCTTGGCCGTAGCGGGAGGGCCAGAGACCCAGTACTTC.